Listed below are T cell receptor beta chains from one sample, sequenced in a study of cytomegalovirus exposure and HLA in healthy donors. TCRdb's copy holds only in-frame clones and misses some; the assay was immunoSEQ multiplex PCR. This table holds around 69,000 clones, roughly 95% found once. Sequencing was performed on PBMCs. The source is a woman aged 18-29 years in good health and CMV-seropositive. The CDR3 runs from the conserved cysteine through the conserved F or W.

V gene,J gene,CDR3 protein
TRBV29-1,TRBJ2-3,CSVAGANTDTQYF
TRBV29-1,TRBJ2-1,CSVDGDTAYNEQFF
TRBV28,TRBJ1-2,CASSAGTVRHYGYTF
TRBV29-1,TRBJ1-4,CSVADGGLNEKLFF
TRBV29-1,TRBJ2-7,CSVEDPSGRPYEQYF
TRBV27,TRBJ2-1,CASKPGLAGEPEQFF
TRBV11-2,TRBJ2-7,CASSAGLAPEQYF
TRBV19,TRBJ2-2,CASRDRDGTGELFF
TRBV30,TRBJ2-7,CAWSVLIGRAATEQYF
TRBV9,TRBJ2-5,CASSVWALQETQYF
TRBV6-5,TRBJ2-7,CASSPPGSYEQYF
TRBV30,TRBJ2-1,CAWSVLGSGEQFF
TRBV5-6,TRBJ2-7,CASSLAGTPSYEQYF
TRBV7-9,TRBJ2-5,CASSIIAGSGQETQYF
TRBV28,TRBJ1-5,CASSDGTARINQPQHF
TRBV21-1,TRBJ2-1,CASSNPGLACFFAYNEQFF
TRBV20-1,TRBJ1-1,CSARVAPEAFF
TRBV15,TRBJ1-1,CATGGPGHPNTEAFF
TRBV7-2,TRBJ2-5,CAISQSGSGETQYF
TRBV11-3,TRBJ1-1,CASSLGGVGARTEAFF
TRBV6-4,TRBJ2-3,CASNGQFTDTQYF
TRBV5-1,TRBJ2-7,CASSLTTSGRFEQYF
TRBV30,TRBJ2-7,CAWSAFDRDGDEQYF
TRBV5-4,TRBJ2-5,CASSLRETQYF
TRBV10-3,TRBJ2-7,CAISERTSGSYEQYF
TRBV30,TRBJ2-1,CAWTGTSGYNEQFF
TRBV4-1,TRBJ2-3,CASSPGGLSPWADTQYF
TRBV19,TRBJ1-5,CASSRTYSNQPQHF
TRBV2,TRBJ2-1,CASSGNSYNEQFF
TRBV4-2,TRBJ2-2,CASSQELDTGELFF
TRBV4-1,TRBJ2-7,CASSPGLAGAEQYF
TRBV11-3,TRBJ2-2,CASSSRGNGELFF
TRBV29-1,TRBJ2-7,CSVEEGQGAYYEQYF
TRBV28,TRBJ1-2,CASVRRETAGYTF
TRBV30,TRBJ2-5,CAWAVEETQYF
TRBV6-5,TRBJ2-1,CASRLVGHNEQFF
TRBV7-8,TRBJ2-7,CASSLEGSGGYEQYF
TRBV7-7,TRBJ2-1,CASSPGTGAGYEQFF
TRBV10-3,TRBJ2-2,CAITAVGGNTGELFF
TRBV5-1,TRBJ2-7,CASSLGVGSRQYF